This T cell receptor (beta chain) comes out of a study of type 1 and type 2 diabetes patients. Study summary: Across the study, about 19,000,000 paired-end reads were produced.

CDR1 WNHNN and CDR2 SYGVQD come from the germline V gene (reference sequence). This CDR3 is built from 15 residues. The V end lost 8 bases, the J end lost 1 base, and 17 bases lay between the germline ends. A word on this clonotype: The antigen remains unidentified.

Peripheral blood, ten milliliters per participant, was collected. Study findings and constraints: Groups were not age- or gender-matched, which may bias interpretation.

Amplification started from genomic DNA. Amplification of the beta chain CDR3 used 30 forward and 13 reverse multiplex primers. TCRdb reprocessed the multiplex PCR reads with MiXCR, giving one entry per CDR3 protein. The table shows fewer than 350,000 distinct CDR3 sequences, with 47% occurring only once. V gene TRBV10-1 combines with J gene TRBJ2-5, with D tentatively TRBD2 (6 bases). The sample taken for sequencing was peripheral blood mononuclear cells (PBMCs). The sequence came from a man aged 18-30 years with type 2 diabetes. The chain's CDR3 is CASGDGRGSQETQYF. The CDR3 bases are TGCGCCAGCGGGGATGGACGGGGGAGCCAAGAGACCCAGTACTTC.